Sequencing of this T cell receptor beta chain was carried out in a study of kidney transplant recipient with SARS-CoV-2 infection. TCRdb re-derived calls from the reads in MiXCR, one entry per CDR3 protein. The sample lists roughly 250,000 distinct CDR3 sequences, about 28% seen once, with less than 8.5% in the top ten. This TCR was recovered from a male patient between 25 and 40 years old who had COVID-19 and was a kidney transplant recipient. Part of the T cells may come from the graft donor. The source material was a blood sample, sampled at baseline and between days 110 and 120 from a kidney transplant recipient.

CDR3 bases: TGCAGTGCTAACCCAAAGACTAGCGGAACCTACAATGAGCAGTTCTTC. Amino acids: CSANPKTSGTYNEQFF. The V and J genes are TRBV20-1 and TRBJ2-1; 9 bases are a match to TRBD2. Germline CDR1 is DFQATT and CDR2 is SNEGSKA (reference sequence). The J segment lost 2 bases and the V segment lost 4 bases, leaving 9 bases of the junction unmatched. There are 16 residues in the CDR3.